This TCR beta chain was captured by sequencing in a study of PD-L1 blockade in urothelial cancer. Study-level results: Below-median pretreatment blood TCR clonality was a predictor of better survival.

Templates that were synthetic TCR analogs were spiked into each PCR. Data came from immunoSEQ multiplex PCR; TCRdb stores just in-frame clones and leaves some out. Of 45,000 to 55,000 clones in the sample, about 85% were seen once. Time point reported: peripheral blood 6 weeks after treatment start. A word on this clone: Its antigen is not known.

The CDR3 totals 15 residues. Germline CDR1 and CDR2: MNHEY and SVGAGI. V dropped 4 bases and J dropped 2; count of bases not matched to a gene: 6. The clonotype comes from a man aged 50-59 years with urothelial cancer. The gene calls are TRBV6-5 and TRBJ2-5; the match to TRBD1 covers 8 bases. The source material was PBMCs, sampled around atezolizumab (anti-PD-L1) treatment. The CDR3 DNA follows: TGTGCCAGCAGTTTATGGACAGGGTGGCAAGAGACCCAGTACTTC. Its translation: CASSLWTGWQETQYF.